This T cell receptor beta chain was observed in a study of blood T cells in healthy people across ages. The germline gives CDR1 SGHNT, CDR2 YYREEE (reference sequence). The CDR3 extends over 15 amino acids. V shed 4 bases, J shed 5 bases, and the junction held 9 bases outside the gene matches. Then a second PCR, running roughly 7 to 11 cycles, was carried out with a sample-barcoded 5' primer and a J-beta primer mix. Each cDNA molecule received a tag from a template-switch adaptor that had 12 random nucleotides. TCRdb reanalysed the 5' RACE reads using MiXCR and keeps one entry per CDR3 protein. The table includes 800,000 to 950,000 distinct CDR3 sequences, under 40% detected once.

V and J are TRBV5-4 and TRBJ2-1, with 7 bases identical to TRBD1. This TCR was sampled from a man between 18 and 35 years old in good health. The sequenced sample was blood. CDR3 sequence: CASSPMGQQNNEQFF. CDR3 bases: TGTGCCAGCAGCCCGATGGGACAGCAAAACAATGAGCAGTTCTTC.